The T cell receptor (beta chain) under discussion was sequenced for a study of CD8 T cells in ankylosing spondylitis. Study-wide points: Disease-associated clonotypes exhibited CD8+ identity and were relatively infrequent in peripheral blood.

On this clonotype itself: Antigen unknown.

With 6 bases removed from V and 0 bases from J, the gap between germline ends came to 8 bases. CDR3 size: 13 residues. Germline V gene sequence: CDR1 SGHRS, CDR2 YFSETQ. TCRdb re-analysed the 5' RACE reads in MiXCR, keeping a single row per CDR3 protein. The table shows approximately 150,000 distinct CDR3 sequences, with approximately 44% occurring only once. The sequenced sample was synovial fluid, either unsorted or a sorted T cell fraction (not recorded which). This chain connects TRBV5-1 to TRBJ2-3; the D is unclear. The sequence came from a male donor with ankylosing spondylitis. CDR3 nucleotides: TGCGCCAGCATCCAGGACAGCACAGATACGCAGTATTTT. This codes for CASIQDSTDTQYF.